The sequence of this TCR beta chain was determined in a study of T cell responses to AZD1222 COVID-19 vaccine. Study-wide points: Only six or seven AZD1222 recipients tested seropositive at baseline. All repertoire sampling was performed exclusively after the peak T cell response. White British ancestry dominated among donors, who included more females, and clonal diversity was possibly underestimated.

Measured with immunoSEQ multiplex PCR; TCRdb has only the in-frame clones, and not every one. The table lists under 60,000 clones, roughly 90% of them singletons. Germline trimming cut 4 bases from V and 6 bases from J; bases unmatched to any gene: 8. The CDR3 loop spans 15 amino acids. Germline lookup yields CDR1 LGHDT and CDR2 YNNKEL (reference sequence). Points on this clone: Its specificity is not known.

This specimen was peripheral blood, taken 28 days after the second AZD1222 dose. The clonotype originates from an adult who received the AZD1222 COVID-19 vaccine. The gene calls are TRBV3-1 (or the pseudogene TRBV3-2) and TRBJ1-2; 10 bases map to TRBD1. CDR3 nucleotides: TGTGCCAGCAGCCCCGGGACAGGGGTTCTTAATGGCTACACCTTC. It codes for CASSPGTGVLNGYTF.